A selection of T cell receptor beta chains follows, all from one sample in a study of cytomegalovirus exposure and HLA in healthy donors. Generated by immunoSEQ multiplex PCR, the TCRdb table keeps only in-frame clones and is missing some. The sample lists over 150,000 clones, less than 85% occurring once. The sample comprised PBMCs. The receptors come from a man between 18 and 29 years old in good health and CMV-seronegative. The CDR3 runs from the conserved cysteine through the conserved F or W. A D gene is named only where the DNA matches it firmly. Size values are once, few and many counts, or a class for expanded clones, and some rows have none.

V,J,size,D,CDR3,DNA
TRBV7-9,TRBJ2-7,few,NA,CASSLVGGASYEQYF,TGTGCCAGCAGCTTAGTTGGGGGGGCCTCCTACGAGCAGTACTTC
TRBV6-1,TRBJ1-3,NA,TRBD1,CASIGSVGGGNTIYF,TGTGCCAGCATCGGATCAGTAGGGGGCGGAAACACCATATATTTT
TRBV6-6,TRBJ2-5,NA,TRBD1,CASSPTGAQETQYF,TGTGCCAGCAGCCCTACAGGGGCCCAAGAGACCCAGTACTTC
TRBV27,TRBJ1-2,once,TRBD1,CASSPRGRGLTF,TGTGCCAGCAGTCCCCGGGGAAGGGGGCTCACCTTC
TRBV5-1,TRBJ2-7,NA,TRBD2,CASSSRLAVWDGDEQYF,TGCGCCAGCAGCTCCCGACTAGCGGTCTGGGATGGGGACGAGCAGTACTTC
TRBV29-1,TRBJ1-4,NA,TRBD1,CSVRPGGDLATNEKLFF,TGCAGCGTTCGCCCAGGGGGCGATTTAGCAACTAATGAAAAACTGTTTTTT
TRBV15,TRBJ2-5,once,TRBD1,CATSSLKNRDRGQETQYF,TGTGCCACCAGCAGCCTAAAGAACCGGGACAGGGGCCAAGAGACCCAGTACTTC
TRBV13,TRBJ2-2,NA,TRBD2,CASTPFWGGNTGELFF,TGTGCCAGCACCCCCTTCTGGGGGGGGAACACCGGGGAGCTGTTTTTT
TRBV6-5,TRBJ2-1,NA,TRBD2,CASSYGLAPINEQFF,TGTGCCAGCAGCTACGGACTAGCGCCTATCAATGAGCAGTTCTTC
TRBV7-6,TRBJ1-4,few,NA,CASSLIGANEKLFF,TGTGCCAGCAGCTTGATCGGTGCTAATGAAAAACTGTTTTTT
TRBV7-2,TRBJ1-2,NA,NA,CASSPTGRRRGYTF,TGTGCCAGCAGCCCGACCGGGAGAAGACGTGGCTACACCTTC
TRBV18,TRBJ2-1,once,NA,CASSPTSSYNEQFF,TGTGCCAGCTCACCAACTAGCTCCTACAATGAGCAGTTCTTC
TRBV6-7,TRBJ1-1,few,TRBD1,CARERGQKDTEAFF,TGTGCCAGAGAGAGGGGACAGAAGGACACTGAAGCTTTCTTT
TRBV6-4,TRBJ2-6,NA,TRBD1,CASRPYSPGQVLSGANVLTF,TGTGCCAGCAGACCTTACTCACCGGGACAGGTACTCTCTGGGGCCAACGTCCTGACTTTC
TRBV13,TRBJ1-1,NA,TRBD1,CASSLRDRGPNTEAFF,TGTGCCAGCAGCCTCCGGGACAGGGGCCCGAACACTGAAGCTTTCTTT
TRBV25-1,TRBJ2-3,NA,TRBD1,CASSDRGLLDTQYF,TGTGCCAGCAGTGACAGGGGGTTGCTCGATACGCAGTATTTT
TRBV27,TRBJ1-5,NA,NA,CASSPIESNQPQHF,TGTGCCAGCAGTCCTATAGAAAGCAATCAGCCCCAGCATTTT
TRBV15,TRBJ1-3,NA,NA,CATSRVAGLSGNTIYF,TGTGCCACCAGCAGAGTTGCGGGACTGTCTGGAAACACCATATATTTT
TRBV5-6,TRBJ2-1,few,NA,CASSRPGGDNEQFF,TGTGCCAGCAGCCGCCCGGGGGGCGACAATGAGCAGTTCTTC
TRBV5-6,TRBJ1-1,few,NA,CASSQTGGLTEAFF,TGTGCCAGCAGCCAGACAGGTGGCCTAACTGAAGCTTTCTTT
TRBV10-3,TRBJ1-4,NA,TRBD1,CAIRPSTGEGKLFF,TGTGCCATTCGACCTTCGACAGGGGAGGGAAAACTGTTTTTT
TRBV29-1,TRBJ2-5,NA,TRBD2,CSAGTSGGTQYF,TGCAGCGCCGGGACTAGCGGGGGAACCCAGTACTTC
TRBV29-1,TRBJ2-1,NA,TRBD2,CSVVLAGGPYNEQFF,TGCAGCGTTGTTCTGGCGGGAGGGCCCTACAATGAGCAGTTCTTC
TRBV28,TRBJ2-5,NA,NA,CASSLERVSLETQYF,TGTGCCAGCAGTTTAGAGAGGGTATCGTTGGAGACCCAGTACTTC
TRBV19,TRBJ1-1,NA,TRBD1,CASRMYRTGDTEAFF,TGTGCCAGTAGGATGTACCGAACAGGGGACACTGAAGCTTTCTTT
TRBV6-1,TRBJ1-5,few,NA,CASSVWTEDQPQHF,TGTGCCAGCAGTGTCTGGACAGAAGATCAGCCCCAGCATTTT
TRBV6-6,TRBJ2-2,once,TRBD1,CATKNRGTGELFF,TGTGCCACCAAAAACAGGGGCACCGGGGAGCTGTTTTTT
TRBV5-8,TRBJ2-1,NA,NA,CASSSYRVLTYNEQFF,TGTGCCAGCAGCTCCTACAGGGTCCTGACCTACAATGAGCAGTTCTTC
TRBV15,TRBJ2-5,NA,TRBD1,CATSRLDREETQYF,TGTGCCACCAGCAGGTTGGACAGGGAGGAGACCCAGTACTTC
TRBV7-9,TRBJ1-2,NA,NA,CASSFQGSVRDGYTF,TGTGCCAGCAGCTTTCAGGGATCTGTAAGGGATGGCTACACCTTC
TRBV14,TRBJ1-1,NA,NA,CASSQEVLGVTEAFF,TGTGCCAGCAGCCAAGAAGTATTAGGGGTAACTGAAGCTTTCTTT
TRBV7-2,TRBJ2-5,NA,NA,CASTIGGIEETQYF,TGTGCCAGCACCATAGGGGGTATTGAAGAGACCCAGTACTTC
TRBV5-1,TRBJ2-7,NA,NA,CASSLSAGHYEQYF,TGCGCCAGCAGCTTGAGTGCGGGGCATTACGAGCAGTACTTC
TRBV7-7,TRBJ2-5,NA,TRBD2,CASSPPSGGYAQETQYF,TGTGCTAGCAGCCCGCCAAGCGGGGGATACGCACAAGAGACCCAGTACTTC
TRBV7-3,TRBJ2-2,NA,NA,CASSPTGSAVGELFF,TGTGCCAGCAGCCCAACAGGGTCGGCGGTCGGGGAGCTGTTTTTT
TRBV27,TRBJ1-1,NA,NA,CASSSPTRNTEAFF,TGTGCCAGCAGTTCCCCTACTCGGAACACTGAAGCTTTCTTT
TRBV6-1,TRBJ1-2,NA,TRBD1,CASSGAGQINYGYTF,TGTGCCAGCAGTGGTGCGGGACAGATTAACTATGGCTACACCTTC
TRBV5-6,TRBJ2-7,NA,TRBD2,CASSLTSGAYEQYF,TGTGCCAGCAGCTTGACTAGCGGTGCCTACGAGCAGTACTTC
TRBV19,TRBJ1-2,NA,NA,CASSTPDRANYGYTF,TGTGCCAGTAGTACCCCGGACAGAGCTAACTATGGCTACACCTTC
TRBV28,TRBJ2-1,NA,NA,CASSSEGGGYNEQFF,TGTGCCAGCAGTTCTGAAGGGGGGGGATACAATGAGCAGTTCTTC
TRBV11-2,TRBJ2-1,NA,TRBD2,CASSPLWGTSGSSTTEQFF,TGTGCCAGCAGCCCACTTTGGGGGACTAGCGGGAGCTCTACAACTGAGCAGTTCTTC
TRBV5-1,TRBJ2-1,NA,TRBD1,CASSSDRAGEQFF,TGCGCCAGCAGCTCAGACAGGGCGGGTGAGCAGTTCTTC
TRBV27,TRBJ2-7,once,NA,CASSINGLSYEQYF,TGTGCCAGCAGTATCAATGGACTCTCCTACGAGCAGTACTTC
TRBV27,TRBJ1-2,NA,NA,CASSYRGAGGGYTF,TGTGCCAGCAGTTACCGCGGGGCTGGCGGTGGCTACACCTTC
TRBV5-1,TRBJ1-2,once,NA,CASGRDLHLSYGYTF,TGCGCCAGCGGTCGCGACTTACATCTTAGCTATGGCTACACCTTC
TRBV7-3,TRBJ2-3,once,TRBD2,CASSSVGAGGPDTQYF,TGTGCCAGCAGCTCAGTGGGGGCGGGGGGGCCGGATACGCAGTATTTT